One and the same sample provided the 7 T cell receptor beta chains below, sequenced in a study of T cells in Graves' hyperthyroidism and ophthalmopathy. From RNA transcripts, TCR beta CDR3 regions were amplified. First-round RT-PCR with HTBI primers amplified the TCR CDR3 region. TCRdb passed the multiplex PCR reads through MiXCR, listing each CDR3 protein once. This table has about 360,000 distinct CDR3 sequences, about 19% appearing once. Sequenced: blood. Every receptor here comes from a woman aged 18-30 years with Graves' hyperthyroidism.

The chain has TRBV7-2 and TRBJ2-5; 7 bases match TRBD1. Germline CDR1 and CDR2: SGHTA and FQGNSA. V lost 4 bases and J lost 4; bases outside the gene matches: 9. The length of the CDR3 is 15 residues. The CDR3 DNA reads as TGTGCCAGCAGCTATCAACAGGGGCTGGGAGAGACCCAGTACTTC. This gives the protein CASSYQQGLGETQYF.

This clonotype was seen a handful of times. The chain employs TRBV14 and TRBJ1-1; D remains ambiguous. The CDR3 is made up of 13 amino acids. From germline, CDR1 is SGHDN and CDR2 FVKESK. Trimming cost V 4 bases and J 5 bases, with 11 bases left between them. The CDR3 nucleotides read TGTGCCAGCAGCCTTTCCACTGGAACTGAAGCTTTCTTT. Amino acids: CASSLSTGTEAFF.

The sample holds many counts of this clonotype. The chain links TRBV6-6 to TRBJ2-5; no clear D. Trimming cost V 2 bases and J 4 bases, with 11 bases left between them. The CDR3 has 14 residues. Germline assignment: CDR1 MNHNY and CDR2 SVGAGI (reference sequence). The CDR3 region is CASSYGAGPETQYF. CDR3 nucleotides: TGTGCCAGCAGTTACGGTGCAGGACCAGAGACCCAGTACTTC.

This clonotype has a count of ten or more. The chain carries TRBV20-1 and TRBJ2-3; D unclear. CDR3 length equals 11 residues. Germline V gene lookup returns CDR1 DFQATT and CDR2 SNEGSKA (reference sequence). Deletions cut 7 bases from V and 9 bases from J, with 14 bases between. CDR3 loop: CSGRSDRTQYF. In DNA form, the CDR3 reads TGCAGTGGTAGGAGCGACCGGACGCAGTATTTT.

This clonotype was seen repeatedly, ten times or more. The chain couples TRBV20-1 to TRBJ1-1; the D gene is possibly TRBD1 (5 bases). There are 15 residues in the CDR3. V was shortened by 0 bases and J by 7 bases, with 18 bases between the two germline ends. Germline V gene data show CDR1 as DFQATT and CDR2 as SNEGSKA (reference sequence). DNA of the CDR3: TGCAGTGCTAGAGATCAGCGGAGGGGCTGGGTTGAAGCTTTCTTT. The encoded protein is CSARDQRRGWVEAFF.

This clonotype was counted ten times or more. The rearrangement links TRBV20-1 to TRBJ1-5; D uncertain. Germline CDR1 DFQATT, CDR2 SNEGSKA (reference sequence). The V and J ends lost 6 bases and 0 bases respectively, with 15 bases between them. CDR3 size: 15 residues. The CDR3 is CSAATRRNSNQPQHF. CDR3 coding DNA: TGCAGTGCCGCTACCAGGAGGAATAGCAATCAGCCCCAGCATTTT.

This clonotype was seen many times. The V call is TRBV12-3 or TRBV12-4, the J call TRBJ1-2; D is perhaps TRBD1 (5 bases). The V end was cut by 6 bases, the J end by 4 bases, with 24 bases between. The length of the CDR3 is 17 residues. This chain's CDR3 is CASRPAPRAGLFYGYTF. CDR3 coding DNA: TGTGCCAGCAGACCCGCCCCACGCGCAGGGTTGTTCTATGGCTACACCTTC.